The 14 T cell receptor beta chains below were found in one sample sequenced in a study of blood T cell repertoires in COVID-19. Libraries were prepared by immunoSEQ multiplex PCR; TCRdb keeps only in-frame clonotypes and omits some of them. The sample consists of around 250,000 clones, around 83% of them appearing once. The sample taken for sequencing was peripheral blood. Receptors were obtained from a man aged 40-55 years with active or convalescent COVID-19.

As regards this clone: At the DNA level, this CDR3 is encoded by other sequences in the same sample as well. The rearrangement joins TRBV6-2 or TRBV6-3 to TRBJ2-7; 10 positions match TRBD1. Per the germline V gene, CDR1 is MNHEY and CDR2 is SVGEGT. V was clipped by 6 bases and J by 3 bases; unmatched bases: 5. The CDR3 is 14 amino acids. CDR3 nucleotides: TGTGCCAGCAGCCCCGGACAGGGGGGCTACGAGCAGTACTTC. Translated: CASSPGQGGYEQYF.

This chain connects TRBV27 to TRBJ1-1; 7 nucleotides align to TRBD1. Germline V CDR1 and CDR2: MNHEY, SMNVEV (reference sequence). V gave up 5 bases and J gave up 7 bases; unmatched junction bases: 10. The CDR3 runs 14 residues. Here the CDR3 DNA reads TGTGCCAGCAGTACCATCCGACAGGGACATGAAGCTTTCTTT. It translates to CASSTIRQGHEAFF.

The rearrangement links TRBV4-1 to TRBJ2-3; possibly TRBD1 for D (5 bases). V lost 0 bases and J 6 bases, leaving 10 bases between the germline ends. The CDR3 is 14 residues long. Germline V gene sequence: CDR1 MGHRA, CDR2 YSYEKL. The chain's CDR3 is CASSQESRVDTQYF. The CDR3 coding sequence is TGCGCCAGCAGCCAAGAAAGCAGGGTTGATACGCAGTATTTT.

V and J are TRBV6-5 and TRBJ1-5, with TRBD1 matching over 10 bases. V dropped 11 bases and J dropped 9; count of bases not matched to a gene: 10. Germline V CDR1 and CDR2: MNHEY, SVGAGI. The length of the CDR3 is 13 residues. Here the CDR3 reads CAGGTGDLGPQHF. CDR3 DNA sequence: TGTGCCGGCGGGACAGGGGATTTAGGGCCCCAGCATTTT.

The CDR3 bases are TGTGCCAGCAGCTCTGACTTGGCGGGTACGCAGTATTTT. Its protein is CASSSDLAGTQYF. The chain uses TRBV7-3 and TRBJ2-3, with a tentative D call TRBD2 (5 bases). V shed 4 bases and J shed 8 bases, with 13 bases lying between them. There are 13 residues in the CDR3. Germline V gene data show CDR1 as SGHTA and CDR2 as FQGTGA.

V gene TRBV9 combines with J gene TRBJ2-1; 12 bases are shared with TRBD2. J gave up 6 bases and V 2 bases, and 6 bases lay outside the gene matches. The CDR3 has 16 residues. Germline CDR1 SGDLS, CDR2 YYNGEE. The CDR3, as DNA: TGTGCCAGCAGCGTGGGCCTAGCGGGAGGGATCAATGAGCAGTTCTTC. Its protein product is CASSVGLAGGINEQFF. The variable domain in full, with the rest retrieved from reference TRBV9 and TRBJ2-1, is DSGVTQTPKHLITATGQRVTLRCSPRSGDLSVYWYQQSLDQGLQFLIQYYNGEERAKGNILERFSAQQFPDLHSELNLSSLELGDSALYFCASSVGLAGGINEQFFGPGTRLTVL.

Written as DNA, the CDR3 is TGCGCCAGCAGCCAAGACAGAACAACTAATGAAAAACTGTTTTTT. Translated, it gives CASSQDRTTNEKLFF. The chain joins TRBV4-1 to TRBJ1-4; D gene ambiguous. Germline lookup yields CDR1 MGHRA and CDR2 YSYEKL. The V end lost 0 bases, the J end lost 0 bases, and 5 bases lay between the germline ends. The CDR3 runs to 15 residues.

This clone came up a few times. V and J are TRBV6-1 and TRBJ1-1; 7 bases align to TRBD1. V shed 0 bases and J 2 bases; nucleotides not matched to a gene: 12. From germline, CDR1 is MNHNS and CDR2 SASEGT. This CDR3 is built from 18 residues. CDR3 in amino acids: CASSEAEGGLGLNTEAFF. CDR3 nucleotide sequence: TGTGCCAGCAGTGAAGCGGAAGGGGGCTTGGGTTTAAACACTGAAGCTTTCTTT.

The chain carries TRBV5-1 and TRBJ2-1; the match to TRBD2 covers 11 bases. The junction had 10 bases not matched to a gene; V was cut back by 3 bases and J by 8 bases. CDR1 SGHRS and CDR2 YFSETQ come from the germline V gene. CDR3 length: 16 residues. CDR3 amino acids: CASSSRSGRASDEQFF. In nucleotides, the CDR3 is TGCGCCAGCAGCTCTCGTAGCGGGAGGGCCAGCGATGAGCAGTTCTTC. Variable domain in full (rest from reference TRBV5-1 and TRBJ2-1): KAGVTQTPRYLIKTRGQQVTLSCSPISGHRSVSWYQQTPGQGLQFLFEYFSETQRNKGNFPGRFSGRQFSNSRSEMNVSTLELGDSALYLCASSSRSGRASDEQFFGPGTRLTVL.

The gene calls are TRBV11-2 and TRBJ2-1, with D perhaps TRBD1 (6 bases). V lost 8 bases, J lost 7 bases, and 18 bases lay in between. Germline lookup yields CDR1 SGHAT and CDR2 FQNNGV. The CDR3 extends over 14 amino acids. CDR3 in DNA: TGTGCCAGCGGGGGCCGCGGGCCCGGGAATGAGCAGTTCTTC. Its protein product is CASGGRGPGNEQFF. The full variable domain, in which reference TRBV11-2 and TRBJ2-1 provide the parts outside the CDR3, is EAGVAQSPRYKIIEKRQSVAFWCNPISGHATLYWYQQILGQGPKLLIQFQNNGVVDDSQLPKDRFSAERLKGVDSTLKIQPAKLEDSAVYLCASGGRGPGNEQFFGPGTRLTVL.

This CDR3 is CASSENPWDTSYGYTF. CDR3 in DNA: TGTGCCAGCAGTGAAAATCCGTGGGACACCTCCTATGGCTACACCTTC. J is TRBJ1-2 and V is TRBV6-1, with D possibly TRBD1 on 6 matching bases. V was shortened by 2 bases and J by 4 bases, with 17 bases between the two germline ends. Germline V gene data show CDR1 as MNHNS and CDR2 as SASEGT. This CDR3 comprises 16 residues.

The chain employs TRBV24-1 and TRBJ2-7; 11 bases agree with TRBD1. Germline-derived CDR1 and CDR2 are KGHDR and SFDVKD. This CDR3 comprises 15 residues. The J segment lost 3 bases and the V segment lost 5 bases, leaving 5 bases of the junction unmatched. The CDR3 DNA sequence: TGTGCCACCAGTGGTCCCGGGACAGGGGGCTACGAGCAGTACTTC. Translated, it gives CATSGPGTGGYEQYF.

The CDR3 reads CATSGGPGADTGELFF. DNA for the CDR3: TGTGCCACCAGTGGGGGGCCAGGGGCCGACACCGGGGAGCTGTTTTTT. The chain links TRBV24-1 to TRBJ2-2; tentative D call: TRBD1 (6 bases). The V gene lost 5 bases and the J gene lost 3 bases, with 15 bases spanning the gap. CDR1 and CDR2 from the germline V gene are KGHDR and SFDVKD. The CDR3 covers 16 residues.

This clone has more than one count but fewer than ten. The gene calls are TRBV7-2 and TRBJ1-5, with D unclear. From germline, CDR1 is SGHTA and CDR2 FQGNSA. Trimming left V 5 bases short and J 0 bases short, with 5 bases between. The CDR3 extends over 13 amino acids. The CDR3 sequence: CASSPNSNQPQHF. CDR3 bases: TGTGCCAGCAGCCCTAATAGCAATCAGCCCCAGCATTTT.